This T cell receptor (beta chain) is drawn from a study of cytomegalovirus exposure and HLA in healthy donors. The donors, nominally healthy at sampling, likely had unrecorded immune exposures. Losses at the gene ends were 4 bases for V and 5 bases for J; bases not matched to a gene: 2. The CDR3 has 15 amino acids. Germline V gives CDR1 SGHDN, CDR2 FVKESK. Only a few counts were recorded for this clone. No antigen is known for it. Primers for the PCR totalled 60 Vbeta and 13 Jbeta. Sequenced by immunoSEQ multiplex PCR; TCRdb stores in-frame clones only, minus some. The sample carries 140,000 to 150,000 clones, 8.5% to 10% recorded once. Broader study findings: It was assumed in the presence/absence analyses that sequencing depth was roughly uniform across donors. Looking again later, the authors saw that most CMV-associated TCR beta chains seemed HLA-restricted. Specificity of three CMV-associated chains for CMV antigens was verified in vitro.

The chain couples TRBV14 to TRBJ2-2, with 12 bases lining up with TRBD2. Sequencing was done on a sample of PBMCs. The TCR comes from a man aged 45-65 years in good health and CMV-seronegative. The CDR3 DNA reads as TGTGCCAGCAGCCTTACTAGCGGGAGGACCGGGGAGCTGTTTTTT. This gives the protein CASSLTSGRTGELFF.